This entry lists 6 T cell receptor beta chains sequenced from one sample in a study of cytomegalovirus exposure and HLA in healthy donors. PCR employed 60 Vbeta and 13 Jbeta primers. Some clones are missing from TCRdb's copy, which holds only in-frame ones; the method was immunoSEQ multiplex PCR. The table records 150,000 to 200,000 clones, 80% of them present only once. What was sequenced was PBMCs. These receptors all come from a man aged 18 to 35 in good health and CMV-seropositive.

This CDR3 reads CASSRNRDTEAFF. CDR3 in DNA: TGTGCCAGCAGCCGCAACAGGGACACTGAAGCTTTCTTT. The rearrangement joins TRBV7-2 to TRBJ1-1; D is perhaps TRBD1 (6 bases). The V end was cut by 5 bases, the J end by 3 bases, with 10 bases between. Looked up from germline, CDR1 is SGHTA and CDR2 is FQGNSA. CDR3 size: 13 residues.

The chain employs TRBV27 and TRBJ1-5; 9 bases are shared with TRBD1. Germline V gives CDR1 MNHEY, CDR2 SMNVEV (reference sequence). CDR3 length equals 16 residues. Losses at the gene ends were 0 bases for V and 5 bases for J; bases not matched to a gene: 5. The CDR3 loop is CASSLSGTGHDQPQHF. In DNA, the CDR3 is TGTGCCAGCAGTTTATCGGGGACAGGGCATGATCAGCCCCAGCATTTT.

V and J are TRBV7-2 and TRBJ2-5; a possible D gene is TRBD2 (5 bases). V was cut by 4 bases and J by 2 bases, with 11 bases left in between. The CDR3 sequence is 14 residues long. Germline loops: CDR1 SGHTA, CDR2 FQGNSA. The CDR3 region is CASSYDYRQETQYF. CDR3 sequence (DNA): TGTGCCAGCAGCTACGACTATCGACAAGAGACCCAGTACTTC.

The chain carries TRBV18 and TRBJ2-5, with 8 bases matching TRBD1. Germline loops: CDR1 KGHSH, CDR2 LQKENI. Trimming took 0 bases from V and 5 from J; bases not matched to a gene: 5. CDR3 length: 15 amino acids. In nucleotides, the CDR3 is TGTGCCAGCTCACCACCCGCAGGGGGCCAGGAGACCCAGTACTTC. Protein: CASSPPAGGQETQYF.

The chain employs TRBV28 and TRBJ1-2, with a tentative D call TRBD1 (6 bases). Trimming took off 8 bases at V and 3 bases at J, with 13 bases between the two ends. The germline gives CDR1 MDHEN, CDR2 SYDVKM. There are 13 residues in the CDR3. The CDR3 sequence is CASAIQGYYGYTF. The CDR3 nucleotides read TGTGCCAGCGCCATACAGGGCTACTATGGCTACACCTTC.

The genes are TRBV5-4 and TRBJ2-2; D not certain. CDR1 is SGHNT, CDR2 YYREEE, per germline (reference sequence). The CDR3 runs to 15 residues. The V end was cut by 0 bases, the J end by 2 bases, with 8 bases between. DNA of the CDR3: TGTGCCAGCAGCTTGGTGTACAGTAACACCGGGGAGCTGTTTTTT. Its protein product is CASSLVYSNTGELFF.